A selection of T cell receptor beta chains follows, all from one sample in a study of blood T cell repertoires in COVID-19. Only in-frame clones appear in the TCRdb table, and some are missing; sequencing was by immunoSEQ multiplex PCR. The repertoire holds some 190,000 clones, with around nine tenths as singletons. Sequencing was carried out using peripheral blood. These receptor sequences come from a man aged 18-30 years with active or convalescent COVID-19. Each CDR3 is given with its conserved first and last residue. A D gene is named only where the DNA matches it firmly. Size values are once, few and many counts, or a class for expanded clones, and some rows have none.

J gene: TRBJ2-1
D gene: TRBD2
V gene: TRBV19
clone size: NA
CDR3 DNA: TGTGCCAGTAGTCCAGCGGGAGGGCCCAATGAGCAGTTCTTC
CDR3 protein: CASSPAGGPNEQFF

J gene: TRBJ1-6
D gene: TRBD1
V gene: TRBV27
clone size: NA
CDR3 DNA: TGTGCCAGCAGTACGGGACAGGGAAGTTCACCCCTCCACTTT
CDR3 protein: CASSTGQGSSPLHF

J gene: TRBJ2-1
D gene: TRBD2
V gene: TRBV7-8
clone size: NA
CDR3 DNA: TGTGCCAGCAGCTTGACTAGCGGGAGAATCTACAATGAGCAGTTCTTC
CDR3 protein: CASSLTSGRIYNEQFF

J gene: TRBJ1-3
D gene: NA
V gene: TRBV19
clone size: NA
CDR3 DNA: TGTGCCAGTAGCGAAACCGGAGCTGGAAACACCATATATTTT
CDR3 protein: CASSETGAGNTIYF

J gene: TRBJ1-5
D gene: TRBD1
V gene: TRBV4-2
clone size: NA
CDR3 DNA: TGTGCCAGCAGCCAAGGGGACAGGGATGGCAATCAGCCCCAGCATTTT
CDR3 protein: CASSQGDRDGNQPQHF

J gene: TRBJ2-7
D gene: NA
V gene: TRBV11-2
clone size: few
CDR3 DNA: TGTGCCAGCAGCTTAACGGGAGCGACCACCTACGAGCAGTACTTC
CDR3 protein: CASSLTGATTYEQYF

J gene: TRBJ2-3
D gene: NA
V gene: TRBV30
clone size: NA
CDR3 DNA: TGTGCCTGGAGTCAAACCCAAACAGGGAAGACGGATTTT
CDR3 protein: CAWSQTQTGKTDF

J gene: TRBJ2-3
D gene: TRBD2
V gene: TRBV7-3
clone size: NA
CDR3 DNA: TGTGCCAGCAGCCGGGGACTAGCGGGGACACAGACCACAGATACGCAGTATTTT
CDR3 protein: CASSRGLAGTQTTDTQYF

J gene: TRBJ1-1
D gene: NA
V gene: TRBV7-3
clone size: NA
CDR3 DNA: TGTGCCAGCAGCTTAAGACAGCACACTGAAGCTTTCTTT
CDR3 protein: CASSLRQHTEAFF

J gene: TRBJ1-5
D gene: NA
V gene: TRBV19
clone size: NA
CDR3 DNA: TGTGCCAGTAGTATAGATTTTTGGCGGGCAGGGGAAAACAATCAGCCCCAGCATTTT
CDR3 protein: CASSIDFWRAGENNQPQHF

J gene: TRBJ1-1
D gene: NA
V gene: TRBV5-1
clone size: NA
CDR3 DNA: TGCGCCAGCAGCTTGGTTGGGACTCAAAACACTGAAGCTTTCTTT
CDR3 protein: CASSLVGTQNTEAFF

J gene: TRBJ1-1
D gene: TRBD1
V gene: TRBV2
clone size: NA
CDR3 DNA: TGTGCCAGCAGCCGGGACAGTTTGAACACTGAAGCTTTCTTT
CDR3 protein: CASSRDSLNTEAFF

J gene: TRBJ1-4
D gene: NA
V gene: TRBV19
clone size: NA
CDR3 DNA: TGTGCCAGTAGTATAGTACGGCGGATTAATGAAAAACTGTTTTTT
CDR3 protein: CASSIVRRINEKLFF

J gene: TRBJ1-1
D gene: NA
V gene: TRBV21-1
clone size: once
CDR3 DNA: TGTGCCAGCAGCAATCTCCTTAGCAGGGGTCATATTGAAGCTTTCTTT
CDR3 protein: CASSNLLSRGHIEAFF

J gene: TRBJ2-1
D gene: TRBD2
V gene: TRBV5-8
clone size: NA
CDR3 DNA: TGTGCCAGCAGCCCCGGCAAGACTAGCGGGGGTTACAATGAGCAGTTCTTC
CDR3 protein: CASSPGKTSGGYNEQFF

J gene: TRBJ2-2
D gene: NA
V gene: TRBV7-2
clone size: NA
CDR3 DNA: TGTGCCAGCAGCTTAGGTGTATCGAACACCGGGGAGCTGTTTTTT
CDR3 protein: CASSLGVSNTGELFF

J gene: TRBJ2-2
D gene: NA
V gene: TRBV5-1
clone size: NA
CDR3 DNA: TGCGCCAGCAGCTCCGTCCCGACTAGAGGGGCCGGGGAGCTGTTTTTT
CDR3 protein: CASSSVPTRGAGELFF

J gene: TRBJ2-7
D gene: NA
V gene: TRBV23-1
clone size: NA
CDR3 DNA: TGCGCCAGCAGTCTGGCGGGCTCCTACGAGCAGTACTTC
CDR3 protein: CASSLAGSYEQYF

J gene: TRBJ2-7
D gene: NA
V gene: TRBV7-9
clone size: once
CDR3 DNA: TGTGCCAGCAGCTTAGCGACAGATCCGACCGGTGAGCAGTACTTC
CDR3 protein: CASSLATDPTGEQYF

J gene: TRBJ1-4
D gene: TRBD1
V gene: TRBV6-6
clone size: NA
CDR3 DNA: TGTGCCAGCAGCCCCGGAAGGGGGCCTGAAAAACTGTTTTTT
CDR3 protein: CASSPGRGPEKLFF

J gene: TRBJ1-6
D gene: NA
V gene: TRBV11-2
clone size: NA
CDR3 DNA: TGTGCCAGCAGCTTAGGGACAGTGAACTATAATTCACCCCTCCACTTT
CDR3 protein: CASSLGTVNYNSPLHF

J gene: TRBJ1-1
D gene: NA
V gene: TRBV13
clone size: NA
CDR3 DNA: TGTGCCAGCAGCTTAGCCCTACAGGGACAAAGGAACACTGAAGCTTTCTTT
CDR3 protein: CASSLALQGQRNTEAFF

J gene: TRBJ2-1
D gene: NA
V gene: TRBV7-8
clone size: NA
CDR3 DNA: TGTGCCAGCCGTGAACAGACCTACAATGAGCAGTTCTTC
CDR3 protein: CASREQTYNEQFF

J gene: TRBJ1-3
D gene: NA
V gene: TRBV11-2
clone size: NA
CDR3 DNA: TGTGCCAGCAGCTGGGTACGGGGGAACACCATATATTTT
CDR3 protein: CASSWVRGNTIYF

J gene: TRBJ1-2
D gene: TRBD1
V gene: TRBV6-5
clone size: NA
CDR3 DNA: TGTGCCAGCAGTACCGGACAGGGTTCCTATGGCTACACCTTC
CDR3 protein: CASSTGQGSYGYTF

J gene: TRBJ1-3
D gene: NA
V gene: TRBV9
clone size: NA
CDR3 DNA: TGTGCCAGCAGCGTGGGGCCGGGAAACACCATATATTTT
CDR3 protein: CASSVGPGNTIYF

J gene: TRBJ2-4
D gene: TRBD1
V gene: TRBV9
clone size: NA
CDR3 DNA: TGTGCCAGCAGCGGGGGACAGGGAAACATTCAGTACTTC
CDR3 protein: CASSGGQGNIQYF

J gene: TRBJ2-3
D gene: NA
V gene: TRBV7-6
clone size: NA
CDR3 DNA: TGTGCCAGCACCAAAGGGGCAGAAGATACGCAGTATTTT
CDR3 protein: CASTKGAEDTQYF

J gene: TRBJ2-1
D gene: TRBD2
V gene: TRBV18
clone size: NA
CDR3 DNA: TGTGCCAGCTCACCACCGAGCGGGAGAACCTACAATGAGCAGTTCTTC
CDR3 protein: CASSPPSGRTYNEQFF

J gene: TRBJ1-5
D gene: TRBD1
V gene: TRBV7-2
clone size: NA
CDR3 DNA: TGTGCCAGCAGCATTGAGGGCACAGGGGCAAGCAATCAGCCCCAGCATTTT
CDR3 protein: CASSIEGTGASNQPQHF

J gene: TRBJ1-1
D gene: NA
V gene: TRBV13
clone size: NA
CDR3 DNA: TGTGCCAGCAGCTCCGGGTGGGGCGAAAGGTCCACTGAAGCTTTCTTT
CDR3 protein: CASSSGWGERSTEAFF

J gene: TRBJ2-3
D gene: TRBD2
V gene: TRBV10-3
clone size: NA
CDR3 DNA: TGTGCCATGCGGACTAGCGGGAGTGCAGATACGCAGTATTTT
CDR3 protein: CAMRTSGSADTQYF

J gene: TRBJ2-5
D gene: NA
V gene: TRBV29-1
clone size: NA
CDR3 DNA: TGCAGCGTTATGGGGCAGCAAGAGACCCAGTACTTC
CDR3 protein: CSVMGQQETQYF

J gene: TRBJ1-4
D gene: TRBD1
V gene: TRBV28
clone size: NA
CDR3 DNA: TGTGCCAGCAGTTTATTTTTGACAGGGTATGAGAATGAAAAACTGTTTTTT
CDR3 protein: CASSLFLTGYENEKLFF

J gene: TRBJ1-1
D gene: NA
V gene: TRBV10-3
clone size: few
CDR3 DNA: TGTGCCATCACCGACCCAACTAACAGGGCTGAAGCTTTCTTT
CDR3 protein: CAITDPTNRAEAFF

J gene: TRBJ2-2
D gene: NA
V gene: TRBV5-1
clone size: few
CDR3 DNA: TGCGCCAGCAGCTTGGCAGGGAACACCGGGGAGCTGTTTTTT
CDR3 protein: CASSLAGNTGELFF

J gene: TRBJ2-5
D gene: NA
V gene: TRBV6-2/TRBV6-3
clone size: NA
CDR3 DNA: TGTGCCAGCAGTTACTCGGTTTTACGACTACTCCAAGAGACCCAGTACTTC
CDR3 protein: CASSYSVLRLLQETQYF

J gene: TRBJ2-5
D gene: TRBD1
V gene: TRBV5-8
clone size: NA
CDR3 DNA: TGTGCCAGCACCAAGGGACAGGGTGGAGAGACCCAGTACTTC
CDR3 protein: CASTKGQGGETQYF

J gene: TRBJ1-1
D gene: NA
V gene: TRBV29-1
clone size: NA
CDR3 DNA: TGCAGCGTTGGAGTCGGGGGCACTGAAGCTTTCTTT
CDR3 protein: CSVGVGGTEAFF

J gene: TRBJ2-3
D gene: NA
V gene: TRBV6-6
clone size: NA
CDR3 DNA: TGTGCCAGCAGTTATCAGCGGCCTAGCACAGATACGCAGTATTTT
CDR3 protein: CASSYQRPSTDTQYF

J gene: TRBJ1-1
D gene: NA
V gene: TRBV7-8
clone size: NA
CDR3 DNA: TGTGCCAGCAGCTTAACGGCGGGGTGGGGTACTGAAGCTTTCTTT
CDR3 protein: CASSLTAGWGTEAFF

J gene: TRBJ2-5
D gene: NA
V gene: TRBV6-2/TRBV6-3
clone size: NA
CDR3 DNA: TGTGCCAGCAGTACCCGAGGCGTTATGTTGGAGACCCAGTACTTC
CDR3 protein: CASSTRGVMLETQYF